This T cell receptor beta chain comes out of a study of T cell clones after liver transplantation. Clones were read by immunoSEQ multiplex PCR, and TCRdb kept only the in-frame ones, dropping some. The sample lists tens of thousands of clones, around 78% occurring once. This clone came up once. J gave up 5 bases and V 3 bases, and 4 bases lay outside the gene matches. Germline V CDR1 and CDR2: SGDLS, YYNGEE. CDR3 length equals 14 residues. The rearrangement uses TRBV9 and TRBJ2-7; 11 bases are shared with TRBD2. This receptor was taken from a human patient who received a liver transplant. A subset of T cells may come from the graft donor. Sequences were derived from CD4+ T cells from blood, sampled at the 22-month timepoint. The CDR3 loop is CASSARLAGNEQYF. CDR3 nucleotides: TGTGCCAGCAGCGCCAGACTAGCGGGAAACGAGCAGTACTTC.